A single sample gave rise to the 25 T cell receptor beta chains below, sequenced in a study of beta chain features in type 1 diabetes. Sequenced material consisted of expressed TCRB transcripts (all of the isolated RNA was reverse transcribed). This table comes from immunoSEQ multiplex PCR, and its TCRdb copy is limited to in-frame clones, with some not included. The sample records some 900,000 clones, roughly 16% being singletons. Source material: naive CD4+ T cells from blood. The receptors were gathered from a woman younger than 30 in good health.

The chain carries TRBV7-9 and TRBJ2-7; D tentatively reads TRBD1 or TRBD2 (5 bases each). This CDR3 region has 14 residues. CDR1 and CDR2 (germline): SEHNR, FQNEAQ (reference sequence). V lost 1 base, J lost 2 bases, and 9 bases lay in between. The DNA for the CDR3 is TGTGCCAGCAGCTTAGTCGAGGGGCCCTACGAGCAGTACTTC. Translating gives CASSLVEGPYEQYF.

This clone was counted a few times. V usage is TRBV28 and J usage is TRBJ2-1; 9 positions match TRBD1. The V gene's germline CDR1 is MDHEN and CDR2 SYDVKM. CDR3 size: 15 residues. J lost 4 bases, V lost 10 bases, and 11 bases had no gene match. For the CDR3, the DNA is TGTGCCACCGACTTCGACAGGGGGGGGTACAATGAGCAGTTCTTC. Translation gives CATDFDRGGYNEQFF.

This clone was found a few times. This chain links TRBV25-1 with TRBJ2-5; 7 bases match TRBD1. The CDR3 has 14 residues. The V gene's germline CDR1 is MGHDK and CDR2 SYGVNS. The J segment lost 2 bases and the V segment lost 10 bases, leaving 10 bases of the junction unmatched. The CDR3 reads CANIKQGWQETQYF. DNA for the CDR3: TGTGCCAACATAAAACAGGGGTGGCAAGAGACCCAGTACTTC.

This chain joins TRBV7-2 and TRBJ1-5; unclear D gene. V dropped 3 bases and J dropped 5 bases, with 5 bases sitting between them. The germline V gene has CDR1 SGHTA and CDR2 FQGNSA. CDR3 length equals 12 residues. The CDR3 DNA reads TGTGCCAGCAGCTTTTACGATCAGCCCCAGCATTTT. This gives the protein CASSFYDQPQHF.

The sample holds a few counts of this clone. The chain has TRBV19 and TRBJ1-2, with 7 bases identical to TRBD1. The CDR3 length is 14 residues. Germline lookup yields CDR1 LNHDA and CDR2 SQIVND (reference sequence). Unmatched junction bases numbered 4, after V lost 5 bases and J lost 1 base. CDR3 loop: CASSPGQINYGYTF. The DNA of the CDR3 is TGTGCCAGTAGTCCGGGACAGATTAACTATGGCTACACCTTC.

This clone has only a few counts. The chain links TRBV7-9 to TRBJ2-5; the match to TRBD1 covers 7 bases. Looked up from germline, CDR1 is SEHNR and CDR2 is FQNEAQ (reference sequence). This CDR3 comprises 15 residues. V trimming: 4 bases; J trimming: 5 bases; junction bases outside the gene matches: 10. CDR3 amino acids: CASSYTGTESETQYF. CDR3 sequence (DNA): TGTGCCAGCAGCTACACCGGGACAGAAAGTGAGACCCAGTACTTC. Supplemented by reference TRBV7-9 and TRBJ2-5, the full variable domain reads DTGVSQNPRHKITKRGQNVTFRCDPISEHNRLYWYRQTLGQGPEFLTYFQNEAQLEKSRLLSDRFSAERPKGSFSTLEIQRTEQGDSAMYLCASSYTGTESETQYFGPGTRLLVL.

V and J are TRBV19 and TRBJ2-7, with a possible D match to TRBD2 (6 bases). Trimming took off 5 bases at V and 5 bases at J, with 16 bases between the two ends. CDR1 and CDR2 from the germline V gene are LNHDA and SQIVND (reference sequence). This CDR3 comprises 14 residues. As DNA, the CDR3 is TGTGCCAGTAGTGCCAGACTAGTTTTGCACGAGCAGTACTTC. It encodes CASSARLVLHEQYF. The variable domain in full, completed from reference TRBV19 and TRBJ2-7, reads DGGITQSPKYLFRKEGQNVTLSCEQNLNHDAMYWYRQDPGQGLRLIYYSQIVNDFQKGDIAEGYSVSREKKESFPLTVTSAQKNPTAFYLCASSARLVLHEQYFGPGTRLTVT.

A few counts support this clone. This CDR3 is CASSPVSRPGELFF. CDR3 DNA sequence: TGTGCCAGCAGCCCCGTTAGCCGACCCGGGGAGCTGTTTTTT. The chain has TRBV7-9 and TRBJ2-2; D gene unclear. The CDR3 runs 14 residues. Germline CDR1 SEHNR, CDR2 FQNEAQ (reference sequence). Trimming pared 5 bases from V and 6 bases from J, leaving 13 bases between.

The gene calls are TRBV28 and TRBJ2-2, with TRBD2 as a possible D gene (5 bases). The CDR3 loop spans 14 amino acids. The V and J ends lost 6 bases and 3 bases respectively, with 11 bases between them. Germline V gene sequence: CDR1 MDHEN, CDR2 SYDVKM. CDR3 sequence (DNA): TGTGCCAGCAGGGCAGGAGGTCACACCGGGGAGCTGTTTTTT. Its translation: CASRAGGHTGELFF.

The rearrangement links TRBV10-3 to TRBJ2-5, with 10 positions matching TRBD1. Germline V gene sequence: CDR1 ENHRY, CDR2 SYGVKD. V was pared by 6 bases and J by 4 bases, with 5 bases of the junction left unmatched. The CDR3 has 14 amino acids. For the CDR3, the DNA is TGTGCCATCAGCCTCCGGGACAGGGGAGAGACCCAGTACTTC. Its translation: CAISLRDRGETQYF.

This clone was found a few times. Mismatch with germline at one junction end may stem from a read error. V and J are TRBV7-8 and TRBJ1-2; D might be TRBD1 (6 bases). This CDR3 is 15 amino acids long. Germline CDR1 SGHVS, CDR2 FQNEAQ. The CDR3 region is CASTLKGGGWLGYTF. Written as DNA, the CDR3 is TGTGCCAGCACCTTAAAAGGGGGAGGCTGGTTGGGCTACACCTTC.

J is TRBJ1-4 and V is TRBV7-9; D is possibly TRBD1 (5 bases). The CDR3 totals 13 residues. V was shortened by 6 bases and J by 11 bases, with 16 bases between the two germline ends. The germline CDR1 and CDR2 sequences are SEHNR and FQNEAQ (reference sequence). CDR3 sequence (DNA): TGTGCCAGCAGACCCGCAAGGGACGGGAAACTGTTTTTT. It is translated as CASRPARDGKLFF. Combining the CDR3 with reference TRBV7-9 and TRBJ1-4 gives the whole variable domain DTGVSQNPRHKITKRGQNVTFRCDPISEHNRLYWYRQTLGQGPEFLTYFQNEAQLEKSRLLSDRFSAERPKGSFSTLEIQRTEQGDSAMYLCASRPARDGKLFFGSGTQLSVL.

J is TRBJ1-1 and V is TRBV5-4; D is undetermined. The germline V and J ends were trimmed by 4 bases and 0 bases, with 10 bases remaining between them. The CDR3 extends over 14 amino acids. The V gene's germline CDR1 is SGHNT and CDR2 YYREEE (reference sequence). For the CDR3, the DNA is TGTGCCAGCAGCACCTCAGTGATGAACACTGAAGCTTTCTTT. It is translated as CASSTSVMNTEAFF.

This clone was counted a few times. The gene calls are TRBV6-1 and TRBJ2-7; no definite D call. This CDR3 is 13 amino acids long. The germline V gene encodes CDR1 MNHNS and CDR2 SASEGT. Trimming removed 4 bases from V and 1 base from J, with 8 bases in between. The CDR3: CASSGSRSYEQYF. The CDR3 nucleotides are TGTGCCAGCAGTGGGAGTCGGTCCTACGAGCAGTACTTC.

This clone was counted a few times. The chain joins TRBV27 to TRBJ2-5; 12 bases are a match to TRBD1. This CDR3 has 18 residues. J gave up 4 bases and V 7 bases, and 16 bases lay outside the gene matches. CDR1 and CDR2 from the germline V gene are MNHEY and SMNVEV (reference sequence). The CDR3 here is CASTILPRDRGLGETQYF. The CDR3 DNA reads TGTGCCAGCACTATTCTTCCCCGGGACAGGGGGCTTGGAGAGACCCAGTACTTC.

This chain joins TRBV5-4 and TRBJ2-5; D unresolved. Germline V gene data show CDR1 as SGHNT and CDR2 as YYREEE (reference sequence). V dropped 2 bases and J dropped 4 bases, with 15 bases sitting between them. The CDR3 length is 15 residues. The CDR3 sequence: CASSLGRASPETQYF. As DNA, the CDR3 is TGTGCCAGCAGCTTAGGACGGGCCAGCCCAGAGACCCAGTACTTC.

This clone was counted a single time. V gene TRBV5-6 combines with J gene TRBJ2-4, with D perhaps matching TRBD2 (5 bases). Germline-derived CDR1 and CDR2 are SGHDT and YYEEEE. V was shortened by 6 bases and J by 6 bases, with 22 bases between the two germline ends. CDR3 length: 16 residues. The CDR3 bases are TGTGCCAGCACTCTGTTGACACGCGGGCCAGTAAACATTCAGTACTTC. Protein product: CASTLLTRGPVNIQYF. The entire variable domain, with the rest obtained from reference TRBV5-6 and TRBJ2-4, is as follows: DAGVTQSPTHLIKTRGQQVTLRCSPKSGHDTVSWYQQALGQGPQFIFQYYEEEERQRGNFPDRFSGHQFPNYSSELNVNALLLGDSALYLCASTLLTRGPVNIQYFGAGTRLSVL.

The CDR3 bases are TGCGCCAGCAGCCCGGGACTAGCGGGAGGCGGTGAGCAGTTCTTC. Residues: CASSPGLAGGGEQFF. This chain links TRBV5-1 with TRBJ2-1; 15 nucleotides agree with TRBD2. Germline V gives CDR1 SGHRS, CDR2 YFSETQ. CDR3 length: 15 amino acids. V lost 4 bases to trimming and J lost 9 bases; unmatched junction nucleotides: 5. The complete variable domain, with remaining parts taken from reference TRBV5-1 and TRBJ2-1, reads KAGVTQTPRYLIKTRGQQVTLSCSPISGHRSVSWYQQTPGQGLQFLFEYFSETQRNKGNFPGRFSGRQFSNSRSEMNVSTLELGDSALYLCASSPGLAGGGEQFFGPGTRLTVL.

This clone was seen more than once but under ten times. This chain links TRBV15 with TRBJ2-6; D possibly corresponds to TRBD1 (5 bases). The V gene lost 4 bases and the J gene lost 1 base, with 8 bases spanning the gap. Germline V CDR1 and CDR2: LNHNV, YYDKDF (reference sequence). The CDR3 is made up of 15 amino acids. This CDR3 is CATSNPGSGANVLTF. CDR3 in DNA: TGTGCCACCAGCAATCCAGGGTCTGGGGCCAACGTCCTGACTTTC.

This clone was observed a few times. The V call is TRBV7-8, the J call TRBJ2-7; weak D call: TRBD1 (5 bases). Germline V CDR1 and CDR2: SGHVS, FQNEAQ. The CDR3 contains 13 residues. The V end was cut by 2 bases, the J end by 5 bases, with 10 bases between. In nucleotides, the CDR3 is TGTGCCAGCAGCTTATCGCAAGGGGACGAGCAGTACTTC. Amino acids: CASSLSQGDEQYF.

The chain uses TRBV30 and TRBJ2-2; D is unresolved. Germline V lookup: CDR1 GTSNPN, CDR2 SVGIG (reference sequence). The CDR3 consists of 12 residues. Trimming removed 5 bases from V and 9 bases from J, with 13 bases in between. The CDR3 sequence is CAWLRFPRELFF. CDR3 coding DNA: TGTGCCTGGCTCAGATTCCCCAGGGAGCTGTTTTTT.

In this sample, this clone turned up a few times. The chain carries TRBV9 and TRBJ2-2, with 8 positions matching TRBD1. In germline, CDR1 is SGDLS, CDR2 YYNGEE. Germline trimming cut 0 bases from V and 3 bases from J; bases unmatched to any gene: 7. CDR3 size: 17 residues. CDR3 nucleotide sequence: TGTGCCAGCAGCGTAGCTATGGCAGGGGGCTACACCGGGGAGCTGTTTTTT. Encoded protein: CASSVAMAGGYTGELFF. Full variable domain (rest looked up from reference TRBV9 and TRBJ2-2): DSGVTQTPKHLITATGQRVTLRCSPRSGDLSVYWYQQSLDQGLQFLIQYYNGEERAKGNILERFSAQQFPDLHSELNLSSLELGDSALYFCASSVAMAGGYTGELFFGEGSRLTVL.

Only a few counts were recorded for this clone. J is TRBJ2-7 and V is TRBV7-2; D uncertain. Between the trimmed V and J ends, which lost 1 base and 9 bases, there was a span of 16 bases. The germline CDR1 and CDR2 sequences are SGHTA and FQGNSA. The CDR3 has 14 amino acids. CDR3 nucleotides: TGTGCCAGCAGCTTAGTTCGGCAGTCACCCGGGCAGTACTTC. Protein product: CASSLVRQSPGQYF.

The CDR3 coding sequence is TGTGCCAGCAGCTCGGGGGTGACCCAGTACTTC. It encodes CASSSGVTQYF. The J gene is TRBJ2-5, the V gene TRBV7-6, with TRBD2 as a possible D gene (6 bases). This CDR3 has 11 residues. CDR1 SGHVS and CDR2 FNYEAQ come from the germline V gene. Trimming took 4 bases from V and 7 from J, leaving 7 bases between them.

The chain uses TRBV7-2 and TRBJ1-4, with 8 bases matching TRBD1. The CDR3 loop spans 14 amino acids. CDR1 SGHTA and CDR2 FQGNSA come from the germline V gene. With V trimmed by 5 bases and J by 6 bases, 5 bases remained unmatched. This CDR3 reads CASSGQGGDEKLFF. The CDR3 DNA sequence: TGTGCCAGCAGCGGACAGGGTGGGGATGAAAAACTGTTTTTT.